These 13 T cell receptor beta chains were sequenced from one sample in a study of shared clonotypes between healthy human individuals. The table came from immunoSEQ multiplex PCR; TCRdb's copy has only in-frame clones and leaves some out. The sample holds around 2,000,000 clones, approximately 95% seen once. Naive CD8 cells lacked CD45RO, underwent positive selection for CCR7 and left out terminally differentiated effector memory CD45RA+ cells. The sample was naive CD8+ T cells sorted from blood. All receptors come from a man aged 18-30 years in good health.

This chain connects TRBV18 to TRBJ2-2; 9 nucleotides align to TRBD2. Trimming at V came to 3 bases and at J to 3 bases, leaving 5 bases not matched to a gene. Germline V gene data show CDR1 as KGHSH and CDR2 as LQKENI. The CDR3 spans 16 residues. The CDR3 here is CASSPRLAADTGELFF. Here the CDR3 DNA reads TGTGCCAGCTCACCCCGACTAGCGGCTGACACCGGGGAGCTGTTTTTT.

V usage is TRBV7-8 and J usage is TRBJ2-3, with D possibly TRBD2 on 6 matching bases. The V gene's germline CDR1 is SGHVS and CDR2 FQNEAQ. The CDR3 consists of 17 residues. Trimming pared 3 bases from V and 2 bases from J, leaving 18 bases between. CDR3: CASSFPLVGGTTDTQYF. The CDR3 DNA reads TGTGCCAGCAGCTTCCCCTTGGTGGGAGGAACCACAGATACGCAGTATTTT.

In this sample, this clone turned up once. The V gene is TRBV11-2, the J gene TRBJ2-7; TRBD1 aligns across 7 bases. The CDR3 length is 14 residues. After removal of 3 bases from V and 6 bases from J, the junction contained 8 bases not matched to a gene. Germline V lookup: CDR1 SGHAT, CDR2 FQNNGV. CDR3 sequence (DNA): TGTGCCAGCAGCTTTGAGACAGGGTGGGGCGAGCAGTACTTC. It specifies CASSFETGWGEQYF.

This clone was recorded once. The sample has other DNA sequences that encode this CDR3 too. This chain links TRBV27 with TRBJ2-7; D not certain. Trimming shortened V by 5 bases and J by 1 base, and 6 bases separated the two germline ends. CDR1 is MNHEY, CDR2 SMNVEV, per germline (reference sequence). The CDR3 sequence is 12 residues long. The CDR3 coding sequence is TGTGCCAGCAGTCTACCGTCCTACGAGCAGTACTTC. Protein: CASSLPSYEQYF.

The chain uses TRBV15 and TRBJ2-2; D gene ambiguous. V was cut by 3 bases and J by 6 bases, with 8 bases left in between. This CDR3 spans 13 amino acids. Per the germline V gene, CDR1 is LNHNV and CDR2 is YYDKDF (reference sequence). The CDR3 sequence is CATSRVRAGELFF. The CDR3 DNA is TGTGCCACCAGCAGGGTCCGGGCCGGGGAGCTGTTTTTT.

The rearrangement joins TRBV4-3 to TRBJ2-2, with TRBD2 identical over 10 bases. The CDR3 loop spans 15 amino acids. Unmatched junction bases numbered 4, after V lost 4 bases and J lost 5 bases. Germline CDR1 reads LGHNA; CDR2 reads YSLEER. For the CDR3, the DNA is TGCGCCAGCAGCCCCTTAGCGGGAGGAACCGGGGAGCTGTTTTTT. It codes for CASSPLAGGTGELFF.

About this clone itself: The sample carries other DNA sequences with the same CDR3. This chain uses TRBV6-1 with TRBJ2-7, with 9 positions matching TRBD2. The CDR3 is 15 residues long. Germline V gene data show CDR1 as MNHNS and CDR2 as SASEGT. Trimming at V came to 2 bases and at J to 0 bases, leaving 2 bases not matched to a gene. CDR3 loop: CASSELLAGSYEQYF. CDR3 sequence (DNA): TGTGCCAGCAGTGAATTACTAGCGGGCTCCTACGAGCAGTACTTC.

This clone was counted a single time. CDR3 bases: TGTGCCAGCAGTGATTCCACCTGGCGGGAGGGCGTGGATGAGCAGTTCTTC. It yields the protein CASSDSTWREGVDEQFF. This rearrangement joins TRBV25-1 to TRBJ2-1, with 9 bases that match TRBD2. Per the germline V gene, CDR1 is MGHDK and CDR2 is SYGVNS. This CDR3 region has 17 residues. Trimming at V came to 3 bases and at J to 8 bases, leaving 14 bases not matched to a gene.

This clone was seen just once. This specimen includes other DNA sequences encoding the same CDR3. This chain uses TRBV7-6 with TRBJ2-1; unclear D gene. The CDR3 extends over 13 amino acids. CDR1 is SGHVS and CDR2 is FNYEAQ in the germline V gene. The ends were cut back, 5 bases at V and 10 bases at J, with 15 bases in the middle. CDR3 coding DNA: TGTGCCAGCAGCCTTGGAGAAGGGAACGAGCAGTTCTTC. Protein sequence: CASSLGEGNEQFF.

The genes are TRBV25-1 and TRBJ2-7, with a tentative D call TRBD2 (5 bases). The CDR3 sequence is 13 residues long. V was trimmed by 3 bases and J by 5 bases, leaving 11 bases between them. Per the germline V gene, CDR1 is MGHDK and CDR2 is SYGVNS. CDR3 sequence: CASSDRGSDEQYF. The CDR3 DNA follows: TGTGCCAGCAGTGACCGGGGTAGCGACGAGCAGTACTTC.

The J gene is TRBJ2-1, the V gene TRBV29-1; D remains ambiguous. The CDR3 is made up of 15 amino acids. V gave up 3 bases and J gave up 5 bases, with 17 bases separating them. Germline V gene lookup returns CDR1 SQVTM and CDR2 ANQGSEA. As DNA, the CDR3 is TGCAGCGTTGACATATTCCGATTCGGCCACAATGAGCAGTTCTTC. This codes for CSVDIFRFGHNEQFF.

This chain joins TRBV7-9 and TRBJ2-3, with D tentatively TRBD1 or TRBD2 (5 bases each). Trimming removed 1 base at V and 8 bases at J, with 19 bases between. The CDR3 runs 16 residues. Germline values: CDR1 SEHNR, CDR2 FQNEAQ (reference sequence). The CDR3 reads CASSLGTSPALATQYF. CDR3 nucleotide sequence: TGTGCCAGCAGCTTAGGGACAAGTCCGGCCCTAGCTACGCAGTATTTT.

Note on this clone: The same CDR3 arises from other DNA sequences in this sample as well. The chain uses TRBV30 and TRBJ2-2; unclear D gene. The CDR3 loop spans 12 amino acids. The germline V gene encodes CDR1 GTSNPN and CDR2 SVGIG (reference sequence). V shed 0 bases and J shed 6 bases, with 5 bases lying between them. The CDR3 sequence: CAWSVSAGELFF. The CDR3 region has the DNA TGTGCCTGGAGTGTATCGGCCGGGGAGCTGTTTTTT.